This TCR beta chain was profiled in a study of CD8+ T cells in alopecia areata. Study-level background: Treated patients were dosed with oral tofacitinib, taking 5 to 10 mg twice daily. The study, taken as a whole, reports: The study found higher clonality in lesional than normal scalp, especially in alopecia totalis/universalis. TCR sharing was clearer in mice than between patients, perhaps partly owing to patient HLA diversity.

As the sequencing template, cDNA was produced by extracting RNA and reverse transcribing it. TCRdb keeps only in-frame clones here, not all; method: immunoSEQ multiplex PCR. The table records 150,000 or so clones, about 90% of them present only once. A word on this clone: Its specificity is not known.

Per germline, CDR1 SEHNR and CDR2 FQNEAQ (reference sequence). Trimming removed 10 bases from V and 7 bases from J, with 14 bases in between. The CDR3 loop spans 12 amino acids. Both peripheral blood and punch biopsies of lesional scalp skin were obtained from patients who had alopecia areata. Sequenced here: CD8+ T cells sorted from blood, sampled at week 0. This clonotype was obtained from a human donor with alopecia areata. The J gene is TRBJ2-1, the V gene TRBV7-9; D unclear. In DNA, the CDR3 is TGTGCCACGATGGATATGAGAAATGAGCAGTTCTTC. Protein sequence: CATMDMRNEQFF.